Shown below are 11 T cell receptor beta chains from a single sample sequenced in a study of CD8 T cells in Susac syndrome. cDNA came from about 0.5 to 1 ug RNA primed by random hexamers. Using its own MiXCR run on the immunoSEQ multiplex PCR reads, TCRdb lists one record per CDR3 protein. The repertoire includes hundreds of thousands of distinct CDR3 sequences, 90% to 95% of them detected once, and about 0.15% sits in the top ten. Source material: CD8+ T cells from PBMCs. The receptors shown here come from a human donor with multiple sclerosis.

This sequence joins TRBV10-3 and TRBJ1-2; no clear D gene. Germline V gene data show CDR1 as ENHRY and CDR2 as SYGVKD. The CDR3 sequence is 15 residues long. Trimming stripped 0 bases from V and 0 bases from J, with 8 bases between. CDR3 loop: CAISESKEPNYGYTF. For the CDR3, the DNA is TGTGCCATCAGTGAGTCGAAGGAACCTAACTATGGCTACACCTTC.

This clonotype came up a few times. V usage is TRBV7-2 and J usage is TRBJ2-7; 11 positions match TRBD2. Germline V gene lookup returns CDR1 SGHTA and CDR2 FQGNSA. Trimming removed 6 bases from V and 2 bases from J; junction bases left unmatched: 12. The CDR3 loop spans 17 amino acids. The CDR3 DNA is TGTGCCAGCAGTCGATCATCGGGACTAGCGGTTCCCTACGAGCAGTACTTC. Protein sequence: CASSRSSGLAVPYEQYF.

The rearrangement links TRBV20-1 to TRBJ1-3, with TRBD1 matching over 7 bases. Per the germline V gene, CDR1 is DFQATT and CDR2 is SNEGSKA (reference sequence). The CDR3 totals 16 residues. Germline trimming cut 3 bases from V and 0 bases from J; bases unmatched to any gene: 8. CDR3 sequence: CSASRRQGHSGNTIYF. CDR3 sequence (DNA): TGCAGTGCTAGTCGTAGACAGGGTCACTCTGGAAACACCATATATTTT.

V usage is TRBV7-9 and J usage is TRBJ1-2; TRBD1 matches 9 bases. The junction had 6 bases not matched to a gene; V was cut back by 6 bases and J by 7 bases. The V gene's germline CDR1 is SEHNR and CDR2 FQNEAQ (reference sequence). The CDR3 is 13 residues long. The DNA of the CDR3 is TGTGCCAGCAGTTCACAGGGGGCTACTGGCTACACCTTC. This translates into CASSSQGATGYTF.

The chain has TRBV25-1 and TRBJ2-5; TRBD1 matches 7 bases. Germline V gene sequence: CDR1 MGHDK, CDR2 SYGVNS. The V segment lost 9 bases and the J segment 2 bases; nucleotides outside the gene matches: 6. The CDR3 length is 13 residues. In DNA form, the CDR3 reads TGTGCCAGAAAAACAGGGGATCAAGAGACCCAGTACTTC. Translating it yields CARKTGDQETQYF.

CDR3 coding DNA: TGTGCCAGTAGTAGGCGGCTAGCGGATCTCTACAATGAGCAGTTCTTC. Translating it yields CASSRRLADLYNEQFF. This sequence joins TRBV19 and TRBJ2-1; 7 nucleotides align to TRBD2. The germline CDR1 and CDR2 sequences are LNHDA and SQIVND (reference sequence). V shed 4 bases, J shed 3 bases, and the junction held 9 bases outside the gene matches. The CDR3 length is 16 residues.

This rearrangement joins TRBV24-1 to TRBJ2-1, with D perhaps TRBD1 or TRBD2 (5 bases each). The CDR3 has 15 amino acids. CDR1 and CDR2 from the germline V gene are KGHDR and SFDVKD. V lost 4 bases to trimming and J lost 10 bases, with 19 bases between them. The CDR3 sequence: CATSDPGDRWGEQFF. CDR3 nucleotide sequence: TGTGCCACCAGTGACCCCGGGGACCGCTGGGGCGAGCAGTTCTTC.

V usage is TRBV7-9 and J usage is TRBJ2-7; D might be TRBD1 (5 bases). The CDR3 sequence is 15 residues long. The germline V and J ends were trimmed by 1 base and 5 bases, with 15 bases remaining between them. Germline CDR1 and CDR2: SEHNR and FQNEAQ (reference sequence). The CDR3 sequence is CASSLEVGAWDEQYF. The CDR3 DNA reads as TGTGCCAGCAGCTTAGAGGTTGGGGCATGGGACGAGCAGTACTTC.

This chain links TRBV6-5 with TRBJ1-2; 7 bases are a match to TRBD1. From germline, CDR1 is MNHEY and CDR2 SVGAGI. The CDR3 runs to 14 residues. J lost 5 bases, V lost 3 bases, and 6 bases had no gene match. This chain's CDR3 is CASSYDRVGYGYTF. CDR3 in DNA: TGTGCCAGCAGTTATGACAGGGTGGGATATGGCTACACCTTC.

The chain couples TRBV4-3 to TRBJ2-2; tentative D call: TRBD2 (6 bases). CDR1 LGHNA and CDR2 YSLEER come from the germline V gene. V lost 0 bases to trimming and J lost 4 bases, with 9 bases between them. The CDR3 has 15 residues. The CDR3 here is CASSQEGRPTGELFF. The CDR3 DNA reads TGCGCCAGCAGCCAAGAAGGGAGGCCCACCGGGGAGCTGTTTTTT.

The V and J genes are TRBV27 and TRBJ2-7; 9 nucleotides match TRBD2. Looked up from germline, CDR1 is MNHEY and CDR2 is SMNVEV (reference sequence). This CDR3 is built from 14 residues. J lost 3 bases, V lost 2 bases, and 2 bases had no gene match. CDR3 loop: CASSLTAGGYEQYF. The CDR3 bases are TGTGCCAGCAGTTTAACAGCGGGGGGCTACGAGCAGTACTTC.